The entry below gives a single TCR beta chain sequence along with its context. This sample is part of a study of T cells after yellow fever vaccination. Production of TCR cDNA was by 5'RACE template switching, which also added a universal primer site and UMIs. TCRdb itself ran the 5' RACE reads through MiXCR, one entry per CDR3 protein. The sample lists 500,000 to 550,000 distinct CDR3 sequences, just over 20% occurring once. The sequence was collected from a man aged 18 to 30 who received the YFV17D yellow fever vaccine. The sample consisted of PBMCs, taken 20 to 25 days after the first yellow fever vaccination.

CDR3 region: CASTQGGKLFF. For the CDR3, the DNA is TGTGCCAGCACCCAGGGGGGAAAACTGTTTTTT. This sequence joins TRBV6-5 and TRBJ1-4; 7 bases match TRBD1. Germline CDR1 and CDR2: MNHEY and SVGAGI. With 7 bases clipped from V and 10 bases from J, the junction kept 3 bases outside the gene matches. The CDR3 contains 11 residues.